This TCR beta chain came from a study of T cell responses to AZD1222 COVID-19 vaccine (dated by TCRdb to the early 2020s). About the investigation overall: A total of just over 230 trial participants underwent TCR sequencing, of whom more than 200 had received two doses of AZD1222 and around 26 had received two doses of the MenACWY control vaccine. Trial participants were enrolled by age into subgroups of 18-55, 56-69 and 70-plus years, and roughly 150, 30 and 60 TCR-sequenced participants, respectively, were included in these subgroups. Results and caveats for the whole study, not just this receptor: CD4 TCRs associated with the vaccine covered the entire spike protein, and the dominant responses were in regions 160-218 and 743-854. Only 5 to 7 AZD1222 recipients were SARS-CoV-2 seropositive at baseline, limiting conclusions about previously exposed vaccinees. No day 14 peak-response samples were available, so repertoires were characterized only after the peak T cell response. Most participants were white British and females outnumbered males, and the authors suggested that clonal diversity may have been underestimated. Reportedly, close to half of the unique spike-specific TCRs recognized epitopes lying outside the regions that are mutated in the B.1.351 and B.1.1.7 variants. A significant rise in spike-specific TCR breadth and depth was observed after two AZD1222 doses relative to day 0 and relative to MenACWY recipients. In the small 56-69-year group, the increase in depth fell short of significance, most likely because of low power.

The CDR3 regions of human TCRbeta chains were analyzed by immunosequencing. The authors' analysis ran thus. Repertoire TCRs were checked for matches against a reference library of SARS-CoV-2-specific TCRs that had been generated using the MIRA antigen-specificity platform. Breadth was defined as the fraction of unique TCRs that were SARS-CoV-2-associated. Depth was defined as the fraction of total T cells that were SARS-CoV-2-associated. Using the MIRA data, each spike-specific TCR was assigned both to the spike region to which the TCR was reactive and to a CD4 or CD8 class. Log10-transformed breadth and depth values were compared by one-way ANOVA with Sidak's multiple comparisons tests. TCRdb's version of the immuneACCESS table is confined to in-frame rearrangements and falls short of the full clone set. An unresolved V gene accounts for under half of the shortfall where checked; the remainder is of unknown origin. That table is the source of V, J and clone size, and D and trimming were worked out from the DNA. The sample profile shows about 140,000 clones; about 90% of them were found once. Together, the top ten hold approximately 3.8% of the sample.

Notes on this clone: Its antigen is unknown. Per-nucleotide qualities are absent, and no much larger clonotype sits a single base away.

According to the study, the label for this sample's time point signals: about 28 days (+/-7) after the second vaccine dose. AZD1222 recipients with second doses at about 4 weeks or about 12 weeks were pooled, because spike-specific TCR depth and breadth did not differ between schedules. The vaccinee samples were drawn from two UK trials, COV001 and COV002, one of which was a single-blind randomized controlled phase 2/3 trial testing AZD1222 (ChAdOx1 nCoV-19) in healthy adults. For TCRbeta chain sequencing, PBMC samples were collected from trial participants at day 0 and at day 28 after the second dose. The germline V gene (reference sequence) sets CDR1 to MNHEY and CDR2 to SMNVEV. Measured from the cysteine to the phenylalanine, the CDR3 is 13 residues long. Of all the DNA, just the CDR3 is kept, 39 bases in frame from base 1. Ends trimmed: V by 4 bases, J by 5 bases; bases unmatched to a gene: 1.

The rearrangement joined TRBV27 to TRBJ2-1; 8 middle bases align to TRBD1. This sample comprised peripheral blood, obtained 28 days after the second AZD1222 dose. The clonotype was recovered from an adult who received the AZD1222 COVID-19 vaccine. The nucleotide sequence reads TGTGCCAGCAGTTCGGACAGGGACAATGAGCAGTTCTTC. Translated, it reads CASSSDRDNEQFF.